The clone carrying this TCR beta chain was seen many times. The data derive from a study of T cells in Graves' hyperthyroidism and ophthalmopathy. Trimming stripped 6 bases from V and 3 bases from J, with 12 bases between. The CDR3 is made up of 13 amino acids. Germline V gives CDR1 ENHRY, CDR2 SYGVKD. The TCR beta CDR3 regions underwent amplification using RNA transcripts as the source. During a first-round RT-PCR of the TCR CDR3, the HTBI primer set was used. TCRdb re-called the multiplex PCR reads through MiXCR, storing one row per CDR3 protein. The profile shows 480,000 or so distinct CDR3 sequences, around an eighth of them singletons.

Sequencing was done on a sample of blood. The genes are TRBV10-3 and TRBJ2-7; possible D gene TRBD2, 5 bases. This clonotype was sampled from a woman between 18 and 29 years old with Graves' hyperthyroidism. The CDR3 is CAISKGSGYEQYV. In nucleotides, the CDR3 is TGTGCCATCAGCAAGGGAAGCGGCTACGAGCAGTACGTC.